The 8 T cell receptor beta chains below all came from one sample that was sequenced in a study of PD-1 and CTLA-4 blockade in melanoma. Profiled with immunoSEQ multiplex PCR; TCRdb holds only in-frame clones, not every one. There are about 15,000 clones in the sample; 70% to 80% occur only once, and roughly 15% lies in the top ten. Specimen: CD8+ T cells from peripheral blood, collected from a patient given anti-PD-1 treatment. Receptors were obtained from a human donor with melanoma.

The CDR3 here is CASSLGTDYYEQYF. In DNA form, the CDR3 reads TGTGCCAGCAGTTTGGGGACAGATTACTACGAGCAGTACTTC. The rearrangement uses TRBV6-6 and TRBJ2-7, with 7 bases that match TRBD1. This CDR3 is 14 amino acids long. CDR1 MNHNY and CDR2 SVGAGI come from the germline V gene (reference sequence). V lost 4 bases to trimming and J lost 3 bases; unmatched junction nucleotides: 6.

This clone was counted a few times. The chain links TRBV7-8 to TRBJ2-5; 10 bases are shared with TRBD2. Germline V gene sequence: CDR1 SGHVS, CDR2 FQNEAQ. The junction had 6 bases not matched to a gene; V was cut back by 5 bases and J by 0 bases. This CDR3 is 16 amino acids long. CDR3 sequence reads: CASSPGLAEYQETQYF. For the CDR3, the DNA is TGTGCCAGCAGCCCCGGACTAGCGGAGTACCAAGAGACCCAGTACTTC.

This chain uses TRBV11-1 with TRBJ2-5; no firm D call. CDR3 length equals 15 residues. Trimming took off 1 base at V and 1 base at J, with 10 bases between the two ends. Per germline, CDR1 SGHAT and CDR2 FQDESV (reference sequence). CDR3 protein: CASSLDLSVQETQYF. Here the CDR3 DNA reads TGTGCCAGCAGCTTAGACCTCAGCGTCCAAGAGACCCAGTACTTC.

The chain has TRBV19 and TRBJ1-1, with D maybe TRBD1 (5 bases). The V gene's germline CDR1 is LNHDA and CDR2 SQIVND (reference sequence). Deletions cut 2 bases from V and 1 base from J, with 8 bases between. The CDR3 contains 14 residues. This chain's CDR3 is CASSITGANTEAFF. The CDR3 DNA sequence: TGTGCCAGTAGTATAACAGGAGCGAACACTGAAGCTTTCTTT.

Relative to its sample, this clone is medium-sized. The CDR3 sequence: CASSFGGEGNYGYTF. The CDR3 DNA sequence: TGTGCCAGCAGTTTTGGGGGGGAGGGTAACTATGGCTACACCTTC. This sequence joins TRBV27 and TRBJ1-2; a weak D match, TRBD1 (5 bases). Germline V gene data show CDR1 as MNHEY and CDR2 as SMNVEV (reference sequence). V dropped 3 bases and J dropped 1 base, with 12 bases sitting between them. CDR3 size: 15 residues.

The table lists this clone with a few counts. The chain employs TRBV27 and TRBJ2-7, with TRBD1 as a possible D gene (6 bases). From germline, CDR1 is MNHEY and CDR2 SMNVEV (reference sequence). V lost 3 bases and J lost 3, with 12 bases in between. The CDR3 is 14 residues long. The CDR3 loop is CASSFFSQGYEQYF. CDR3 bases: TGTGCCAGCAGTTTCTTTTCACAGGGCTACGAGCAGTACTTC.

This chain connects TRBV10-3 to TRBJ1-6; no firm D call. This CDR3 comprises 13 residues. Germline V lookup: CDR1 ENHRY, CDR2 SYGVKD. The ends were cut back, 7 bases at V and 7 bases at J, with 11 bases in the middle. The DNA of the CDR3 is TGTGCCATCACTAGGGCTGCCAATTCACCCCTCCACTTT. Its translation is CAITRAANSPLHF.

The CDR3 loop is CASSQVQGPQETQYF. The CDR3 nucleotides read TGCGCCAGCAGCCAGGTCCAGGGCCCCCAAGAGACCCAGTACTTC. The chain combines TRBV4-1 with TRBJ2-5; a weak D match, TRBD1 (5 bases). CDR3 length equals 15 residues. The germline gives CDR1 MGHRA, CDR2 YSYEKL. Trimming stripped 3 bases from V and 1 base from J, with 12 bases between.